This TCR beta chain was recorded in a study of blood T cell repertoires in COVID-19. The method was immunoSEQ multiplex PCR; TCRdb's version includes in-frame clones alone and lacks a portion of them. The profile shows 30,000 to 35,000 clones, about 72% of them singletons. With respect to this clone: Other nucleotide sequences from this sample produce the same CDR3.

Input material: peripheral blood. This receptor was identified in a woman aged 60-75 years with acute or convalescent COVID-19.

In DNA, the CDR3 is TGTGCCAGCAGCTTAGGACTAGCGGGTTACGAGCAGTACTTC. This sequence encodes CASSLGLAGYEQYF. The chain links TRBV11-2 to TRBJ2-7, with TRBD2 identical over 10 bases. Unmatched junction bases numbered 1, after V lost 1 base and J lost 4 bases. The germline V gene encodes CDR1 SGHAT and CDR2 FQNNGV. The CDR3 runs 14 residues.